The table lists the clone carrying this T cell receptor (beta chain) with many counts. The antigen remains undetermined. The junction departs from germline at one end; a sequencing error may be responsible. This sample was included in a study of identical twins. The study's findings and limits: The models systematically underestimated how much out-of-frame TCR alpha was shared in monozygotic twins. Twin pairs' shared out-of-frame alpha sequences were enriched in low generation probability.

The CDR3 extends over 12 amino acids. CDR1 and CDR2 (germline): MGHDK, SYGVNS. TCRdb passed the 5' RACE reads through MiXCR, listing each CDR3 protein once. The repertoire includes 600,000 to 700,000 distinct CDR3 sequences, about 20% of them detected once, and 4% to 5.5% sits in the top ten. Another study also made use of these data, one on T cells expressing NK-cell markers. This second study notes: Eight donors were sequenced, of whom seven were HCMV-seropositive, while the remaining one was HCMV-seronegative. It was still unclear whether expanded NKG2C+ T cell clones were HCMV specific.

Sequencing was done on a sample of PBMCs. The chain employs TRBV25-1 and TRBJ2-7; possibly TRBD2 for D (5 bases). This clonotype originated in a woman aged 18 to 35 in good health. In nucleotides, the CDR3 is TGCGCCAGCAGCCCGGGAAGTCACGAGCAGTACTTC. Protein sequence: CASSPGSHEQYF.